These 6 T cell receptor beta chains share one sample of origin, sequenced in a study of T-cell memory formation after mild COVID-19. From the 5' RACE reads, TCRdb called clonotypes with MiXCR, one entry per CDR3 protein. Among 500,000 to 550,000 distinct CDR3 sequences, approximately 20% were seen once, and the ten largest hold around 12%. Sequencing input: PBMCs or a T cell subset sorted from them (not recorded which). These receptor sequences come from an adult woman who had mild COVID-19 (a few samples of this study predate the infection). Cell type and time point are not known.

This clonotype has more than one count but fewer than ten. In nucleotides, the CDR3 is TGTGCCAGCAGTCCAGAGAGAAACTTGGGAGGGGGTTTGGTTTTTTGGAACTATGGCTACACCTTC. Translation: CASSPERNLGGGLVFWNYGYTF. The rearrangement uses TRBV12-3 or TRBV12-4 and TRBJ1-2, with a weak D call TRBD1 (6 bases). V dropped 5 bases and J dropped 2 bases, with 36 bases sitting between them. The CDR3 runs 22 residues.

The rearrangement uses TRBV18 and TRBJ2-2; D possibly matches TRBD1 or TRBD2 (5 bases each). This CDR3 comprises 13 residues. CDR1 is KGHSH, CDR2 LQKENI, per germline. V was trimmed by 3 bases and J by 6 bases, leaving 8 bases between them. The CDR3 here is CASSPGVAGELFF. CDR3 in DNA: TGTGCCAGCTCACCGGGGGTCGCCGGGGAGCTGTTTTTT.

The chain combines TRBV29-1 with TRBJ2-1; the D gene is possibly TRBD1 (6 bases). From germline, CDR1 is SQVTM and CDR2 ANQGSEA. This CDR3 has 15 residues. The V and J ends lost 4 bases and 6 bases respectively, with 19 bases between them. In DNA, the CDR3 is TGCAGCGTTGGACGGGTGGGGACATCCGGCAATGAGCAGTTCTTC. It translates to CSVGRVGTSGNEQFF.

The sample holds a few counts of this clonotype. This chain links TRBV14 with TRBJ2-3; D gene unclear. This CDR3 region has 15 residues. Trimming left V 4 bases short and J 2 bases short, with 13 bases between. Per germline, CDR1 SGHDN and CDR2 FVKESK. The CDR3 loop reads CASSRRRSYTDTQYF. The CDR3 coding sequence is TGTGCCAGCAGCCGAAGGCGGAGTTACACAGATACGCAGTATTTT.

This chain uses TRBV6-6 with TRBJ2-3; 9 bases agree with TRBD2. Per germline, CDR1 MNHNY and CDR2 SVGAGI (reference sequence). The CDR3 has 16 residues. Trimming at V came to 3 bases and at J to 0 bases, leaving 4 bases not matched to a gene. The CDR3 bases are TGTGCCAGCAGTTATGGGAGCGGGGGGAGCACAGATACGCAGTATTTT. This gives the protein CASSYGSGGSTDTQYF.

This clonotype appeared a few times. The chain couples TRBV7-3 to TRBJ2-1; D remains unclear. Germline lookup yields CDR1 SGHTA and CDR2 FQGTGA. The length of the CDR3 is 21 residues. Trimming took 5 bases from V and 0 from J, leaving 29 bases between them. CDR3 in amino acids: CASSPFHPAEWADASYNEQFF. Written as DNA, the CDR3 is TGTGCCAGCAGCCCCTTCCACCCAGCCGAGTGGGCAGACGCCTCCTACAATGAGCAGTTCTTC.